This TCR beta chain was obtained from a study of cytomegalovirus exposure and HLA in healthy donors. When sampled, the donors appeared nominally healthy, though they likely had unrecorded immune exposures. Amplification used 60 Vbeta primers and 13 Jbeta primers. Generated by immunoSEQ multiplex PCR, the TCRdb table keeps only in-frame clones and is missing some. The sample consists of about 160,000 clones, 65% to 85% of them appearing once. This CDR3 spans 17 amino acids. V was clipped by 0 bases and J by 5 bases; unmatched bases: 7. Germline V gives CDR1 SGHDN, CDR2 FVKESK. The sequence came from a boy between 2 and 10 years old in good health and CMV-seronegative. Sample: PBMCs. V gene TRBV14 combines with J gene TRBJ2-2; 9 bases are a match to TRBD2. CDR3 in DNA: TGTGCCAGCAGCCAAGAGGGACTAGCAAGACTAACCGGGGAGCTGTTTTTT. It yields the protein CASSQEGLARLTGELFF.